Below are 24 T cell receptor beta chains sequenced from a single sample in a study of blood T cell repertoires in COVID-19. Sequencing used immunoSEQ multiplex PCR; TCRdb keeps in-frame clones, though not all of them. The sample contains around 390,000 clones, approximately 87% of which appear only once. The specimen was PBMCs or T cells enriched from blood (not recorded which). The receptors stem from a woman between 50 and 59 years old who had recovered from COVID-19.

The genes are TRBV7-6 and TRBJ2-1, with 8 bases that match TRBD2. The V gene end was trimmed by 3 bases and the J gene end by 0 bases; junction bases not matched to a gene: 10. Germline CDR1 and CDR2: SGHVS and FNYEAQ. This CDR3 has 18 residues. The CDR3 DNA reads TGTGCCAGCAGCTTGATGTCCGAGCGGGGGAGCTCCTACAATGAGCAGTTCTTC. It codes for CASSLMSERGSSYNEQFF.

The chain recombines TRBV19 with TRBJ2-5; 7 nucleotides align to TRBD1. The CDR3 has 13 amino acids. Losses at the gene ends were 3 bases for V and 7 bases for J; bases not matched to a gene: 5. Germline lookup yields CDR1 LNHDA and CDR2 SQIVND (reference sequence). The CDR3 reads CASSIDRVGTQYF. CDR3 nucleotides: TGTGCCAGTAGTATTGACAGGGTTGGGACCCAGTACTTC.

This rearrangement joins TRBV7-2 to TRBJ1-1, with 9 bases fitting TRBD1. V shed 6 bases and J 2 bases; nucleotides not matched to a gene: 4. Germline-derived CDR1 and CDR2 are SGHTA and FQGNSA. CDR3 size: 14 residues. CDR3 DNA sequence: TGTGCCAGCAGGAACAGGGGGCGCAACACTGAAGCTTTCTTT. Translated: CASRNRGRNTEAFF.

The V and J genes are TRBV19 and TRBJ1-4, with D uncertain. Trimming cost V 5 bases and J 4 bases, with 14 bases left between them. Germline V gives CDR1 LNHDA, CDR2 SQIVND (reference sequence). The CDR3 runs to 15 residues. In nucleotides, the CDR3 is TGTGCCAGTAGTCCCCTGAGGGATATTAATGAAAAACTGTTTTTT. This sequence encodes CASSPLRDINEKLFF. The full variable domain, with the rest looked up from reference TRBV19 and TRBJ1-4, is DGGITQSPKYLFRKEGQNVTLSCEQNLNHDAMYWYRQDPGQGLRLIYYSQIVNDFQKGDIAEGYSVSREKKESFPLTVTSAQKNPTAFYLCASSPLRDINEKLFFGSGTQLSVL.

This clone has just a few counts. The chain has TRBV28 and TRBJ1-1, with TRBD1 identical over 7 bases. The V segment lost 7 bases and the J segment 5 bases; nucleotides outside the gene matches: 16. The CDR3 spans 16 residues. Per germline, CDR1 MDHEN and CDR2 SYDVKM. This chain's CDR3 is CASTLRGGIRGTEAFF. For the CDR3, the DNA is TGTGCCAGCACGTTGAGAGGGGGCATTCGGGGTACTGAAGCTTTCTTT.

The V call is TRBV5-8, the J call TRBJ1-2, with D unclear. V was pared by 0 bases and J by 2 bases, with 17 bases between. CDR1 and CDR2 (germline): SGHTS, YDEGEE. CDR3 length equals 17 residues. CDR3 residues: CASSLVEGSTVNYGYTF. In DNA, the CDR3 is TGTGCCAGCAGCTTGGTTGAGGGTTCGACCGTCAACTATGGCTACACCTTC.

The V gene is TRBV7-8, the J gene TRBJ2-3; TRBD1 aligns across 8 bases. The CDR3 consists of 16 residues. With 7 bases clipped from V and 3 bases from J, the junction kept 12 bases outside the gene matches. Looked up from germline, CDR1 is SGHVS and CDR2 is FQNEAQ. The CDR3 loop reads CASKAAGGQGTDTQYF. The CDR3 region has the DNA TGTGCCAGCAAGGCCGCAGGCGGACAGGGAACAGATACGCAGTATTTT.

The rearrangement uses TRBV3-1 (or the pseudogene TRBV3-2) and TRBJ1-5; 8 bases are a match to TRBD1. V gave up 4 bases and J gave up 7 bases; unmatched junction bases: 9. The germline CDR1 and CDR2 sequences are LGHDT and YNNKEL (reference sequence). The CDR3 length is 15 residues. This chain's CDR3 is CASSRGQGGGQPQHF. CDR3 coding DNA: TGTGCCAGCAGCCGAGGACAGGGTGGTGGGCAGCCCCAGCATTTT.

The chain employs TRBV2 and TRBJ1-1, with 9 nucleotides matching TRBD1. Germline V gene data show CDR1 as SNHLY and CDR2 as FYNNEI. V was clipped by 3 bases and J by 6 bases; unmatched bases: 11. This CDR3 comprises 16 residues. CDR3 amino acids: CASSDFVSGQGPEAFF. DNA of the CDR3: TGTGCCAGCAGTGATTTCGTCTCGGGACAGGGACCTGAAGCTTTCTTT.

The chain carries TRBV11-2 and TRBJ2-1, with 7 bases matching TRBD1. J gave up 9 bases and V 0 bases, and 5 bases lay outside the gene matches. The CDR3 spans 14 residues. CDR1 is SGHAT, CDR2 FQNNGV, per germline. CDR3 nucleotide sequence: TGTGCCAGCAGCTTAGATCCGGCAGGGGGTGAGCAGTTCTTC. Its protein is CASSLDPAGGEQFF. The complete variable domain, with remaining parts taken from reference TRBV11-2 and TRBJ2-1, reads EAGVAQSPRYKIIEKRQSVAFWCNPISGHATLYWYQQILGQGPKLLIQFQNNGVVDDSQLPKDRFSAERLKGVDSTLKIQPAKLEDSAVYLCASSLDPAGGEQFFGPGTRLTVL.

The V gene is TRBV7-9, the J gene TRBJ1-2; D is unresolved. The CDR3 extends over 12 amino acids. The V end lost 5 bases, the J end lost 3 bases, and 7 bases lay between the germline ends. Germline V lookup: CDR1 SEHNR, CDR2 FQNEAQ (reference sequence). CDR3 DNA sequence: TGTGCCAGCAGCCCCCATGACTATGGCTACACCTTC. Amino acids: CASSPHDYGYTF.

This clone occurred once. The V call is TRBV7-9, the J call TRBJ1-2; 7 bases are shared with TRBD1. Germline V gene lookup returns CDR1 SEHNR and CDR2 FQNEAQ (reference sequence). Trimming removed 5 bases from V and 4 bases from J; junction bases left unmatched: 13. This CDR3 spans 16 amino acids. The CDR3 nucleotides read TGTGCCAGCAGCCGAAAGGGGGCTGGGGACATCTATGGCTACACCTTC. Translation: CASSRKGAGDIYGYTF.

The J gene is TRBJ1-1, the V gene TRBV5-8, with 7 bases fitting TRBD1. Germline V lookup: CDR1 SGHTS, CDR2 YDEGEE. V lost 6 bases, J lost 1 base, and 9 bases stayed unmatched. This CDR3 has 15 residues. The chain's CDR3 is CASTTGTVPNTEAFF. DNA for the CDR3: TGTGCCAGCACCACCGGGACAGTCCCGAACACTGAAGCTTTCTTT.

Comment on this clone: A much more abundant neighbour one base away suggests this may be a read error. The chain joins TRBV6-5 to TRBJ1-2; 8 nucleotides align to TRBD1. Germline-derived CDR1 and CDR2 are MNHEY and SVGAGI. The CDR3 runs to 13 residues. V shed 5 bases, J shed 3 bases, and the junction held 2 bases outside the gene matches. The CDR3 DNA reads as TGTGCCAGCAGTCCGACAGGGGACTATGGCTACACCTTC. It codes for CASSPTGDYGYTF.

The genes are TRBV6-2 or TRBV6-3 and TRBJ1-1; D is uncertain. V lost 0 bases and J 3 bases, leaving 17 bases between the germline ends. CDR3 length: 17 residues. CDR1 MNHEY and CDR2 SVGEGT come from the germline V gene. In DNA, the CDR3 is TGTGCCAGCAGTTACTCGGTTCGCGGGTCGAGGGACACTGAAGCTTTCTTT. Its protein is CASSYSVRGSRDTEAFF.

This chain connects TRBV5-1 to TRBJ1-2; TRBD1 might be the D (5 bases). From germline, CDR1 is SGHRS and CDR2 YFSETQ. Trimming took 0 bases from V and 7 from J, leaving 10 bases between them. The length of the CDR3 is 13 residues. The CDR3 loop reads CASSLETRGGYTF. CDR3 coding DNA: TGCGCCAGCAGCTTGGAGACAAGGGGTGGCTACACCTTC.

On this clone: Distinct nucleotide sequences in the sample also encode this CDR3. The chain has TRBV6-1 and TRBJ2-7; D possibly corresponds to TRBD1 (6 bases). Trimming cost V 2 bases and J 4 bases, with 12 bases left between them. Looked up from germline, CDR1 is MNHNS and CDR2 is SASEGT. This CDR3 contains 14 residues. This chain's CDR3 is CASSETGSGYEQYF. Written as DNA, the CDR3 is TGTGCCAGCAGTGAAACAGGGTCCGGTTACGAGCAGTACTTC.

This sequence joins TRBV30 and TRBJ2-1; 8 bases are shared with TRBD2. V lost 0 bases, J lost 3 bases, and 4 bases stayed unmatched. Germline CDR1 GTSNPN, CDR2 SVGIG (reference sequence). The CDR3 consists of 15 residues. The CDR3 nucleotides read TGTGCCTGGAGTGTAAGTCTAGCGGGCTACAATGAGCAGTTCTTC. The encoded protein is CAWSVSLAGYNEQFF.

The chain is built from TRBV6-5 and TRBJ1-3, with TRBD1 matching 8 bases. From germline, CDR1 is MNHEY and CDR2 SVGAGI. The CDR3 sequence is 14 residues long. The V gene end was trimmed by 3 bases and the J gene end by 4 bases; junction bases not matched to a gene: 2. CDR3 protein: CASSYTGGGNTIYF. The CDR3 nucleotides read TGTGCCAGCAGTTATACAGGGGGAGGAAACACCATATATTTT.

This clone was seen a single time. The V call is TRBV7-6, the J call TRBJ2-1; 12 nucleotides align to TRBD2. The V gene end was trimmed by 1 base and the J gene end by 4 bases; junction bases not matched to a gene: 5. This CDR3 has 17 amino acids. CDR1 and CDR2 from the germline V gene are SGHVS and FNYEAQ. The CDR3 loop is CASSLGSSGGAYNEQFF. The CDR3 bases are TGTGCCAGCAGCTTAGGATCTAGCGGGGGGGCTTACAATGAGCAGTTCTTC.

The chain carries TRBV6-5 and TRBJ2-2; a possible D gene is TRBD1 (5 bases). V shed 10 bases and J shed 0 bases, with 9 bases lying between them. The CDR3 runs 13 residues. The germline gives CDR1 MNHEY, CDR2 SVGAGI. The chain's CDR3 is CATGQTNTGELFF. The CDR3 coding sequence is TGTGCCACCGGACAAACGAACACCGGGGAGCTGTTTTTT.

The chain is built from TRBV7-9 and TRBJ2-7, with TRBD1 matching over 8 bases. Germline V lookup: CDR1 SEHNR, CDR2 FQNEAQ (reference sequence). Germline trimming cut 0 bases from V and 5 bases from J; bases unmatched to any gene: 6. The CDR3 consists of 15 residues. CDR3 sequence reads: CASSLASTGENEQYF. In DNA, the CDR3 is TGTGCCAGCAGCTTAGCCTCGACAGGGGAAAACGAGCAGTACTTC.

J is TRBJ1-6 and V is TRBV11-2, with D possibly matching TRBD1 (6 bases). CDR1 and CDR2 (germline): SGHAT, FQNNGV. V lost 5 bases and J lost 0, with 17 bases in between. The CDR3 consists of 18 residues. The CDR3: CASSTRQVESSYNSPLHF. CDR3 DNA sequence: TGTGCCAGCAGCACCCGACAGGTTGAGAGCTCCTATAATTCACCCCTCCACTTT.

This clone appeared a few times. This chain connects TRBV29-1 to TRBJ1-5; the D gene is possibly TRBD1 (5 bases). This CDR3 spans 14 amino acids. The germline V and J ends were trimmed by 3 bases and 4 bases, with 13 bases remaining between them. The V gene's germline CDR1 is SQVTM and CDR2 ANQGSEA. This CDR3 is CSVELRGRNQPQHF. The CDR3 DNA is TGCAGCGTTGAGCTAAGGGGTCGGAATCAGCCCCAGCATTTT.